This TCR beta chain originates from a study of OX40 agonist ivuxolimab in advanced cancers. This CDR3 has 16 residues. V lost 0 bases and J lost 4; bases outside the gene matches: 4. Per the germline V gene, CDR1 is SGHRS and CDR2 is YFSETQ. Method: immunoSEQ multiplex PCR; TCRdb's copy keeps in-frame clones and lacks some. The sample consists of 85,000 to 90,000 clones, around 83% of them appearing once. This sequence originates from an adult with an advanced solid tumor such as melanoma, head and neck, liver or kidney cancer. V gene TRBV5-1 combines with J gene TRBJ1-6, with 7 bases fitting TRBD1. The sequenced sample was CD4+ or CD8+ T cells sorted from blood, obtained in a trial of the OX40 agonist ivuxolimab. CDR3 sequence: CASSLGQGLYNSPLHF. The CDR3, as DNA: TGCGCCAGCAGCTTGGGACAGGGTCTTTATAATTCACCCCTCCACTTT.